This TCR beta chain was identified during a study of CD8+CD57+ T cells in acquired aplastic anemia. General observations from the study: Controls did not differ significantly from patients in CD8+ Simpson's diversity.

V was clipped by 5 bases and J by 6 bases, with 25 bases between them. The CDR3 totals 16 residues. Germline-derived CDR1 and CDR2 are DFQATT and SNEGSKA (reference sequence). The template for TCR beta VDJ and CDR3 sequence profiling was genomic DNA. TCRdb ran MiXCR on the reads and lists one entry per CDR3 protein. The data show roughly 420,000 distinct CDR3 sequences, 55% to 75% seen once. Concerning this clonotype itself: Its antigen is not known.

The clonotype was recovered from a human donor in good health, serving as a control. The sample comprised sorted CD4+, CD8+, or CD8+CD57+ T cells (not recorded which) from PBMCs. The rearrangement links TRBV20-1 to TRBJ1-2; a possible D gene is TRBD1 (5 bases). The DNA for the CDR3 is TGCAGTGCTTGCCTTCCCGGATCGGGCGCGGGGGATGGCTACACCTTC. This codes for CSACLPGSGAGDGYTF.